This TCR beta chain was recovered during a study of spatial heterogeneity in lung cancer. About the study: More beta-chain than alpha-chain sequences were consistently detected. Raw-read counts averaged over ten per unique TCR and UMI combination. Study results and caveats: Intratumoral expanded alpha and beta TCR counts were found to track tumor mutation counts.

This clonotype was recorded many times. No antigen is known for it. This beta chain slipped into a library made for alpha chains as a stray read, so its size is not meaningful. The germline V gene has CDR1 MNHEY and CDR2 SMNVEV (reference sequence). With 3 bases removed from V and 10 bases from J, the gap between germline ends came to 10 bases. The CDR3 loop spans 12 amino acids. Each CDR3 protein gets one entry after TCRdb re-called the 5' RACE reads with MiXCR. The sample holds approximately 7,000 distinct CDR3 sequences, 10% to 15% seen once. The time point is: sample taken at primary tumor resection.

The sequences come from lung tumor tissue, collected at surgery. This receptor was identified in a male donor with early-stage non-small cell lung cancer. This chain joins TRBV27 and TRBJ2-1; a weak D match, TRBD2 (5 bases). As DNA, the CDR3 is TGTGCCAGCAGTTTCGCGCGGAGGGAGCAGTTCTTC. It encodes CASSFARREQFF.